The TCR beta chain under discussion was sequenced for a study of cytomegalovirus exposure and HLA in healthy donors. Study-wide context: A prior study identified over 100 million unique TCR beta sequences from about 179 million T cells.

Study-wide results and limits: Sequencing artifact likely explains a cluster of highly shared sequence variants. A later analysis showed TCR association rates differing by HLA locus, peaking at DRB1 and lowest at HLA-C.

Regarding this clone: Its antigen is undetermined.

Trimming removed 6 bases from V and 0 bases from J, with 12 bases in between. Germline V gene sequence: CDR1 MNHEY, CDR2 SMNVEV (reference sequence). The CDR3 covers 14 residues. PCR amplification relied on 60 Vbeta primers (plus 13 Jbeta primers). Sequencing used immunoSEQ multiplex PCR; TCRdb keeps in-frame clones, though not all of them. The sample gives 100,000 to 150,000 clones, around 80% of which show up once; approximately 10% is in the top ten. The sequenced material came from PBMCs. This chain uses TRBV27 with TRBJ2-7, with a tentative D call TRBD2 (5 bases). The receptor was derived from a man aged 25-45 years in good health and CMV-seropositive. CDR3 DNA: TGTGCCAGCAGCAAAGGAGGTTTCTCCTACGAGCAGTACTTC. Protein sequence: CASSKGGFSYEQYF.